This paragraph covers one T cell receptor beta chain sequence. After removal of 7 bases from V and 7 bases from J, the junction contained 16 bases not matched to a gene. The germline CDR1 and CDR2 sequences are MNHEY and SMNVEV (reference sequence). The length of the CDR3 is 16 residues. The data originate from a study of blood T cell repertoires in COVID-19. Study information: The study drew acute and convalescent COVID-19 samples from the United States, Italy and Spain.

Authors' data handling: Scientists estimated how many nucleated cells there were by amplifying reference gene primers. Produced via immunoSEQ multiplex PCR; TCRdb's table is partial and in-frame only. V, J and clone size reflect that table, while D and trimming were determined from the DNA. The sample has fewer than 200,000 clones; around 83% are singletons. Each participant's cohort was designated according to participant-reported clinical history. The source is a woman between 45 and 65 years old in a cohort exposed to, infected with or recovered from COVID-19 (not recorded which). The gene calls are TRBV27 and TRBJ2-1; 7 bases are shared with TRBD1. The material sequenced was PBMCs or T cells enriched from blood (not recorded which). Here the CDR3 DNA reads TGTGCCAGCACTAAGGCGGAGGCAGGGGGTGGTAATGAGCAGTTCTTC. This encodes CASTKAEAGGGNEQFF.